Below are 18 T cell receptor beta chains sequenced from a single sample in a study of response to subunit inactivated influenza vaccine. TCRdb re-called the RT-PCR reads with MiXCR, one entry per CDR3 protein. The sample lists approximately 500,000 distinct CDR3 sequences; roughly 15% were seen once. Here the sequenced sample was PBMCs from blood, taken 12 days after vaccination. The receptors stem from a man aged 50 to 60 who received an inactivated influenza vaccine.

This clonotype was counted between two and nine times. The chain is built from TRBV11-2 and TRBJ2-3; TRBD2 aligns across 8 bases. V was clipped by 2 bases and J by 7 bases; unmatched bases: 8. The CDR3 length is 15 residues. From germline, CDR1 is SGHAT and CDR2 FQNNGV. The CDR3 spells CASSLLSSGGNTQYF. Written as DNA, the CDR3 is TGTGCCAGCAGCTTACTGTCCAGCGGGGGAAATACGCAGTATTTT.

This chain joins TRBV5-1 and TRBJ2-5, with TRBD2 as a possible D gene (6 bases). Germline CDR1 is SGHRS and CDR2 is YFSETQ. Trimming stripped 4 bases from V and 3 bases from J, with 13 bases between. The CDR3 consists of 14 residues. CDR3 DNA sequence: TGCGCCAGCAGCCCTGGAGGGGCGGAAGAGACCCAGTACTTC. This gives the protein CASSPGGAEETQYF.

V gene TRBV7-9 combines with J gene TRBJ1-1, with 10 nucleotides matching TRBD1. Germline trimming cut 3 bases from V and 5 bases from J; bases unmatched to any gene: 3. CDR1 is SEHNR and CDR2 is FQNEAQ in the germline V gene (reference sequence). This CDR3 is 14 amino acids long. The CDR3 DNA is TGTGCCAGCAGCTTGTGGGACAGGGGAACTGAAGCTTTCTTT. Translation: CASSLWDRGTEAFF.

The chain carries TRBV28 and TRBJ2-7; D uncertain. The CDR3 sequence is 14 residues long. Trimming took off 6 bases at V and 3 bases at J, with 15 bases between the two ends. Looked up from germline, CDR1 is MDHEN and CDR2 is SYDVKM. In DNA, the CDR3 is TGTGCCAGCAGGCTGAGAACAAGGAGCTACGAGCAGTACTTC. Its translation: CASRLRTRSYEQYF.

This chain joins TRBV5-1 and TRBJ1-2, with 8 bases matching TRBD1. Germline V gene sequence: CDR1 SGHRS, CDR2 YFSETQ. V gave up 4 bases and J gave up 1 base; unmatched junction bases: 9. The CDR3 runs 16 residues. CDR3 residues: CASSPGQERYNYGYTF. The CDR3, as DNA: TGCGCCAGCAGCCCGGGACAGGAACGTTATAACTATGGCTACACCTTC.

V usage is TRBV27 and J usage is TRBJ2-7, with D possibly TRBD1 on 5 matching bases. The germline CDR1 and CDR2 sequences are MNHEY and SMNVEV (reference sequence). V gave up 3 bases and J gave up 3 bases, with 12 bases separating them. The CDR3 loop spans 14 amino acids. The CDR3 reads CASSFQGADYEQYF. The CDR3 nucleotides read TGTGCCAGCAGTTTCCAAGGGGCCGACTACGAGCAGTACTTC.

The chain couples TRBV11-2 to TRBJ2-7; D gene unclear. This CDR3 has 13 residues. The germline gives CDR1 SGHAT, CDR2 FQNNGV. V was shortened by 2 bases and J by 4 bases, with 9 bases between the two germline ends. The chain's CDR3 is CASSLRAGYEQYF. CDR3 DNA: TGTGCCAGCAGCTTACGAGCTGGGTACGAGCAGTACTTC.

The gene calls are TRBV5-1 and TRBJ2-1, with 16 bases matching TRBD2. With 4 bases clipped from V and 10 bases from J, the junction kept 8 bases outside the gene matches. Per germline, CDR1 SGHRS and CDR2 YFSETQ. The CDR3 covers 16 residues. CDR3 nucleotides: TGCGCCAGCAGCGGCGGGACTAGCGGGGGGGCTTGGGAGCAGTTCTTC. It encodes CASSGGTSGGAWEQFF.

This clonotype was detected only a few times. The chain has TRBV7-9 and TRBJ2-2, with 9 nucleotides matching TRBD1. Germline V gene lookup returns CDR1 SEHNR and CDR2 FQNEAQ (reference sequence). The CDR3 contains 17 residues. Unmatched junction bases numbered 10, after V lost 5 bases and J lost 3 bases. CDR3 in amino acids: CASSPGYRGQDTGELFF. DNA of the CDR3: TGTGCCAGCAGCCCCGGCTACAGGGGGCAGGACACCGGGGAGCTGTTTTTT.

This clonotype was seen a handful of times. Just one base apart from a much larger clone, this may be a read error. The genes are TRBV12-3 or TRBV12-4 and TRBJ2-2; no firm D call. V gave up 6 bases and J gave up 5 bases, with 7 bases separating them. The CDR3 loop spans 12 amino acids. The CDR3 region is CASRIGTGELFF. The CDR3, as DNA: TGTGCCAGCAGAATAGGGACCGGGGAGCTGTTTTTT.

V gene TRBV14 combines with J gene TRBJ2-3, with TRBD2 matching 9 bases. Trimming took 5 bases from V and 2 from J; bases not matched to a gene: 5. The CDR3 is 15 amino acids. Germline V gives CDR1 SGHDN, CDR2 FVKESK. The CDR3 is CASSATSGHTDTQYF. The CDR3 DNA reads as TGTGCCAGCAGCGCGACTAGCGGACACACAGATACGCAGTATTTT.

There are a few counts of this clonotype. V gene TRBV29-1 combines with J gene TRBJ2-1; possible D gene TRBD2, 6 bases. This CDR3 has 16 residues. Germline-derived CDR1 and CDR2 are SQVTM and ANQGSEA. The V gene lost 5 bases and the J gene lost 3 bases, with 20 bases spanning the gap. The DNA for the CDR3 is TGCAGCGTTAAAGGGCTTAGCGGCACCTTCTACAATGAGCAGTTCTTC. Its translation is CSVKGLSGTFYNEQFF.

The gene calls are TRBV5-1 and TRBJ2-1; 11 bases line up with TRBD2. Germline V CDR1 and CDR2: SGHRS, YFSETQ. Germline trimming cut 3 bases from V and 5 bases from J; bases unmatched to any gene: 4. The CDR3 consists of 15 residues. In nucleotides, the CDR3 is TGCGCCAGCAGCTACCAGACTAGCGGGGACAATGAGCAGTTCTTC. Amino acid sequence: CASSYQTSGDNEQFF.

This chain uses TRBV7-9 with TRBJ2-7; D gene ambiguous. Per the germline V gene, CDR1 is SEHNR and CDR2 is FQNEAQ (reference sequence). The length of the CDR3 is 14 residues. Trimming removed 2 bases at V and 4 bases at J, with 12 bases between. The CDR3 bases are TGTGCCAGCAGCTTAAGCGATCCGATATACGAGCAGTACTTC. Amino acids: CASSLSDPIYEQYF. Drawing the rest from reference TRBV7-9 and TRBJ2-7, the complete variable domain is DTGVSQNPRHKITKRGQNVTFRCDPISEHNRLYWYRQTLGQGPEFLTYFQNEAQLEKSRLLSDRFSAERPKGSFSTLEIQRTEQGDSAMYLCASSLSDPIYEQYFGPGTRLTVT.

At least ten counts were recorded for this clonotype. This sequence joins TRBV20-1 and TRBJ1-4; no firm D call. V was pared by 2 bases and J by 4 bases, with 14 bases between. Germline V gives CDR1 DFQATT, CDR2 SNEGSKA (reference sequence). This CDR3 is built from 15 residues. CDR3 DNA: TGCAGTGCTAGACCCCGGAGATTCCATAATGAAAAACTGTTTTTT. This translates into CSARPRRFHNEKLFF.

This clonotype was counted a few times. The rearrangement uses TRBV4-3 and TRBJ2-2; the D gene is possibly TRBD2 (6 bases). The V gene lost 0 bases and the J gene lost 6 bases, with 8 bases spanning the gap. This CDR3 comprises 14 residues. CDR1 is LGHNA, CDR2 YSLEER, per germline. The CDR3 sequence is CASSQEGEAGELFF. The CDR3 DNA reads TGCGCCAGCAGCCAAGAGGGGGAGGCCGGGGAGCTGTTTTTT.

This clonotype appeared a few times. The rearrangement links TRBV28 to TRBJ2-1; D could derive from TRBD1 or TRBD2 (6 bases each). V was shortened by 6 bases and J by 8 bases, with 26 bases between the two germline ends. The CDR3 spans 17 residues. Looked up from germline, CDR1 is MDHEN and CDR2 is SYDVKM. CDR3 loop: CASSPTMGGLNSDEQFF. The CDR3 DNA is TGTGCCAGCAGCCCCACGATGGGGGGCCTCAATTCCGATGAGCAGTTCTTC.

V and J are TRBV2 and TRBJ2-3; D may match TRBD1 or TRBD2 (5 bases each). CDR3 size: 14 residues. Trimming stripped 6 bases from V and 2 bases from J, with 12 bases between. CDR1 is SNHLY and CDR2 is FYNNEI in the germline V gene. The CDR3 is CASRGEGNTDTQYF. Here the CDR3 DNA reads TGTGCCAGCAGGGGGGAAGGGAACACAGATACGCAGTATTTT.